This is a list of T cell receptor beta chains from one sample in a study of blood T cell repertoires in COVID-19. Produced via immunoSEQ multiplex PCR; TCRdb's table is partial and in-frame only. The sample shows more than 250,000 clones, nearly 90% of them seen only once. Sequencing was performed on PBMCs or T cells enriched from blood (not recorded which). Receptors originate from a woman aged 25 to 39 who had recovered from COVID-19. CDR3s include the opening cysteine and the closing phenylalanine or tryptophan. The order of the fields is J gene, V gene, D gene, clone size, CDR3 DNA, CDR3 protein. The D gene is left open where the match is weak. Size tells how often a clone was seen (once, few, many) or the class of an expanded clone, and some rows leave it out.

TRBJ1-2 TRBV19 TRBD1 . TGTGCCAGTAGTCACAGGGGTTCAGGATATGGCTACACCTTC CASSHRGSGYGYTF
TRBJ1-6 TRBV7-2 . . TGTGCCAGCAGCTTAGCCAGGAATTCACCCCTCCACTTT CASSLARNSPLHF
TRBJ2-2 TRBV30 . . TGTGCCTGGGACCCCAGGAACACCGGGGAGCTGTTTTTT CAWDPRNTGELFF
TRBJ1-2 TRBV3-1/TRBV3-2 . . TGTGCCAGCAGCCAAGACGGAGGGGCTGGCTACACCTTC CASSQDGGAGYTF
TRBJ2-7 TRBV7-2 . once TGTGCCAGCAGCTTACCCCACAGGGTCCACGAGCAGTACTTC CASSLPHRVHEQYF
TRBJ1-1 TRBV6-5 TRBD1 . TGTGCCAGCAGCAAACCAACAGGGGCGGTCACTGAAGCTTTCTTT CASSKPTGAVTEAFF
TRBJ2-5 TRBV19 TRBD1 once TGTGCCAGTACCCCCCTGGGCAGGGGGATCATCCAAGAGACCCAGTACTTC CASTPLGRGIIQETQYF
TRBJ1-1 TRBV12-3/TRBV12-4 TRBD1 . TGTGCCAGCAGTTGGGGGACAGGGTCTGAAGCTTTCTTT CASSWGTGSEAFF
TRBJ1-6 TRBV5-6 . . TGTGCCAGCAGCTTGCCGGTAGAGAATTCACCCCTCCACTTT CASSLPVENSPLHF
TRBJ1-2 TRBV5-5 . . TGTGCCAGCAGGACCGGGACACTACCCGGATATGGCTACACCTTC CASRTGTLPGYGYTF
TRBJ2-7 TRBV5-5 . . TGTGCCAGCAGCTCCCCCTCCTCCTACGAGCAGTACTTC CASSSPSSYEQYF
TRBJ2-7 TRBV5-1 . . TGCGCCAGCAGCTTGGCAGTCACCGCCTACGAGCAGTACTTC CASSLAVTAYEQYF
TRBJ1-2 TRBV6-5 . . TGTGCCAGCAGTTACGGGCAGGGAGGGAGCTATGGCTACACCTTC CASSYGQGGSYGYTF
TRBJ1-1 TRBV5-1 . . TGCGCCAGCAGGGTCGAGTTCATGAACACTGAAGCTTTCTTT CASRVEFMNTEAFF
TRBJ2-5 TRBV7-2 . once TGTGCCAGCAGCCCCGGGGAGACCCAGTACTTC CASSPGETQYF
TRBJ1-6 TRBV30 . . TGTGCCTCCCTAGGACATGGGAATTCACCCCTCCACTTT CASLGHGNSPLHF
TRBJ2-5 TRBV5-6 . . TGTGCCAGCAGCTTGTCTAGCGCACAAGAGACCCAGTACTTC CASSLSSAQETQYF
TRBJ1-3 TRBV9 . few TGTGCCAGCAGCGTAGATGGTGGCCCCTCTGGAAACACCATATATTTT CASSVDGGPSGNTIYF
TRBJ1-3 TRBV7-9 . . TGTGCCAGCAGCCCGAGGGCCAGTTCAGCTGGAAACACCATATATTTT CASSPRASSAGNTIYF
TRBJ2-3 TRBV9 TRBD1 . TGTGCCAGCAGCGTAGGCCATCTTCAGGGGGCCCCCACAGATACGCAGTATTTT CASSVGHLQGAPTDTQYF
TRBJ2-7 TRBV27 . . TGTGCCAGCAGTGCATCCCGGGGATACGAGCAGTACTTC CASSASRGYEQYF
TRBJ2-1 TRBV6-2/TRBV6-3 TRBD1 . TGTGCCAGCAGCCGACAGGGGGCCCTCTACAATGAGCAGTTCTTC CASSRQGALYNEQFF
TRBJ1-2 TRBV7-9 TRBD1 few TGTGCCAGCAGCGGGACCGGGACAGGTCGAGATGGCTACACCTTC CASSGTGTGRDGYTF
TRBJ2-7 TRBV27 . . TGTGCCAGCAGTTTTTCGACCCTCCCGGGCCGGGGCGAGCAGTACTTC CASSFSTLPGRGEQYF
TRBJ1-2 TRBV30 . . TGTGCCTGGAGTCCCATGGGAGGGCAGGGCTACACCTTC CAWSPMGGQGYTF
TRBJ2-5 TRBV19 TRBD1 . TGTGCCAGTAGTATCGGGGACAGAGCTCAAGAGACCCAGTACTTC CASSIGDRAQETQYF
TRBJ1-1 TRBV7-3 . . TGTGCCAGCAGCCGGTATCAAAGCACTGAAGCTTTCTTT CASSRYQSTEAFF
TRBJ1-5 TRBV29-1 TRBD1 once TGCAGCGTTGGACAGGGGAATAATCAGCCCCAGCATTTT CSVGQGNNQPQHF
TRBJ1-6 TRBV4-3 . . TGCGCCAGCAGCCAAGGGCACGGGTTGAAATCACCCCTCCACTTT CASSQGHGLKSPLHF
TRBJ2-4 TRBV6-5 . . TGTGCCAGCAGGCCCCCAGGGGTGGACATTCAGTACTTC CASRPPGVDIQYF
TRBJ2-2 TRBV6-2/TRBV6-3 TRBD1 once TGTGCCAGCAGCCTACTTACAGGGGGCACCGGGGAGCTGTTTTTT CASSLLTGGTGELFF
TRBJ2-1 TRBV7-9 TRBD2 . TGTGCCAGCAGCCTGGCCGGGAGGGCCTACAATGAGCAGTTCTTC CASSLAGRAYNEQFF
TRBJ1-2 TRBV5-4 . . TGTGCCAGCAGCTTGGGCAGGGGTAACTATGGCTACACCTTC CASSLGRGNYGYTF